The clone carrying this TCR beta chain was found once. The authors carried out high-throughput sequencing of TCR beta. They applied it to CD8+ and CD4+ T cells obtained from blood. Negative isolation was used for CD8+ and CD4+ T cells, and FACS enrichment was applied to TEMRA cells. This CDR3 is 10 amino acids long. The germline V gene encodes CDR1 MNHEY and CDR2 SMNVEV (reference sequence). Trimming took 11 bases from V and 2 from J, leaving 7 bases between them. The data belong to a study of CD8 T cells in Susac syndrome. An amount of RNA that ranged from roughly 0.5 to 1 ug was reverse transcribed with random hexamers. The TCR beta CDR3 was amplified by immunoSEQ multiplex PCR across 54 Vbeta, 13 Jbeta. MiXCR was run by TCRdb on the immunoSEQ multiplex PCR reads, yielding one entry per CDR3 protein. The data show about 140,000 distinct CDR3 sequences, about 93% seen once.

The specimen was CD8+ T cells from PBMCs. This TCR was recovered from a human donor in good health. The rearrangement links TRBV27 to TRBJ2-7, with no clear D. CDR3 sequence (DNA): TGTGCCCCGGAGACCTACGAGCAGTACTTC. Translated, it gives CAPETYEQYF.